This TCR beta chain was sequenced for a study of neurological immune-mediated disorders. The making of cDNA relied on 5'RACE with 10-nucleotide random UMIs. In TCRdb, the 5' RACE reads were re-called with MiXCR into one record per CDR3 protein. The table includes tens of thousands of distinct CDR3 sequences, roughly 2.6% detected once. This clonotype was counted many times. The antigen remains unidentified. Regarding the study as a whole: Phylogenetic grouping assigned the repertoires of 18 of 34 multiple sclerosis patients to a single cluster of related CDR3 sequences. This cluster may be a repertoire-level signature. TCR-beta repertoires seemed private in all groups, with no expanded CDR3 amino acid sequences shared.

This CDR3 contains 15 residues. The germline CDR1 and CDR2 sequences are SQVTM and ANQGSEA. The V and J ends lost 1 base and 2 bases, in that order; junction bases with no gene match: 5. The sequenced material came from PBMCs. This receptor was obtained from a woman in her twenties or thirties with multiple sclerosis. The gene calls are TRBV29-1 and TRBJ2-5, with 9 bases lining up with TRBD2. The CDR3 loop is CSVEGTSEGQETQYF. CDR3 coding DNA: TGCAGCGTTGAAGGGACTAGCGAAGGGCAAGAGACCCAGTACTTC.